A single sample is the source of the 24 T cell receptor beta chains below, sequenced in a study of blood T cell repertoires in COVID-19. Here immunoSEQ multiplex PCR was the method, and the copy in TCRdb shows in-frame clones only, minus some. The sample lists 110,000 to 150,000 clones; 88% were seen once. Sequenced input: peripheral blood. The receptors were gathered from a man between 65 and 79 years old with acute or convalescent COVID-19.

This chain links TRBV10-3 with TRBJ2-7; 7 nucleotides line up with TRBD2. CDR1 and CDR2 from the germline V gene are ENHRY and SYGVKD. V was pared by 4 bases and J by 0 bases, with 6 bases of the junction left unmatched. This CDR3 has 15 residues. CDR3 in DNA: TGTGCCATCAGTGTAACTAGCGCCCGCTCCTACGAGCAGTACTTC. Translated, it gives CAISVTSARSYEQYF.

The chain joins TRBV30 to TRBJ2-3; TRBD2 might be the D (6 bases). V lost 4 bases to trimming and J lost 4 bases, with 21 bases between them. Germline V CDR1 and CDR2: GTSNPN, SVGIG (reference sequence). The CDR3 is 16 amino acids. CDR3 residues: CAWTPEPAGRPDTQYF. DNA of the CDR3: TGTGCCTGGACCCCAGAACCGGCGGGGCGCCCAGATACGCAGTATTTT. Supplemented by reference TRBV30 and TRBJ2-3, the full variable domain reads SQTIHQWPATLVQPVGSPLSLECTVEGTSNPNLYWYRQAAGRGLQLLFYSVGIGQISSEVPQNLSASRPQDRQFILSSKKLLLSDSGFYLCAWTPEPAGRPDTQYFGPGTRLTVL.

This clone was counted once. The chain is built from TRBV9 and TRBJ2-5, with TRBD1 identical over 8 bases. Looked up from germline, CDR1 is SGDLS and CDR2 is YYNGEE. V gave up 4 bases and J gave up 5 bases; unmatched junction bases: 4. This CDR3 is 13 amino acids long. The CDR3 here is CASSTYRGETQYF. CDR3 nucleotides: TGTGCCAGCAGCACTTACAGGGGGGAGACCCAGTACTTC.

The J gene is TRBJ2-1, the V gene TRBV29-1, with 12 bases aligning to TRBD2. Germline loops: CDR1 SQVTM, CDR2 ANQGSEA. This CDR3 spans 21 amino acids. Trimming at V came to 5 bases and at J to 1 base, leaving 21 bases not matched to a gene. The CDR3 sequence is CSVYNVGRRTSGDLSYNEQFF. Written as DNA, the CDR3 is TGCAGCGTTTATAATGTGGGCAGACGGACTAGCGGGGACCTTTCCTACAATGAGCAGTTCTTC.

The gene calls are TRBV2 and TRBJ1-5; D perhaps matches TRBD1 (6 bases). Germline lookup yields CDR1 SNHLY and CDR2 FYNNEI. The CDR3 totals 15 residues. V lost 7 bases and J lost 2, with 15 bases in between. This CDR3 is CASTTGKSGNQPQHF. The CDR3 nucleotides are TGTGCCAGCACCACAGGGAAGAGTGGCAATCAGCCCCAGCATTTT.

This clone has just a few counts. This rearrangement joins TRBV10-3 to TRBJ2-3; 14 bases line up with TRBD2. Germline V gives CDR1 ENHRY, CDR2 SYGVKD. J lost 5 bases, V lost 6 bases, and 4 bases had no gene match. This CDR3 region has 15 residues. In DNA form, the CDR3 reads TGTGCCATCAGACTTGGACTAGCGGGAGGAGATACGCAGTATTTT. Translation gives CAIRLGLAGGDTQYF.

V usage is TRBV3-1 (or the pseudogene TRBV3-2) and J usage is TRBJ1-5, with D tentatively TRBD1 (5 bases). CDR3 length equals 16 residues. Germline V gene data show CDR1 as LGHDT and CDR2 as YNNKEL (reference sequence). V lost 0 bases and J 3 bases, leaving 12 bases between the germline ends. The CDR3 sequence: CASSQEGGGNNQPQHF. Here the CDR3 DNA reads TGTGCCAGCAGCCAAGAAGGCGGGGGGAACAATCAGCCCCAGCATTTT.

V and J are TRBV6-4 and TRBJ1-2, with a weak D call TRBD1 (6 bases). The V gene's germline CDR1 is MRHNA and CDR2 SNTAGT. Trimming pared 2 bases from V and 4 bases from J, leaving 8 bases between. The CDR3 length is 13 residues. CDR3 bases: TGTGCCAGCAGTGACCAGACAGGCTATGGCTACACCTTC. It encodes CASSDQTGYGYTF.

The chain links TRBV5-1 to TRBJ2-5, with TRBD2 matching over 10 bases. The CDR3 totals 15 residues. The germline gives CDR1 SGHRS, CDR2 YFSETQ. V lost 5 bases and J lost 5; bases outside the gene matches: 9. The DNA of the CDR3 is TGCGCCAGCAGTGAATTAGCGGGGGGTATGGAGACCCAGTACTTC. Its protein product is CASSELAGGMETQYF.

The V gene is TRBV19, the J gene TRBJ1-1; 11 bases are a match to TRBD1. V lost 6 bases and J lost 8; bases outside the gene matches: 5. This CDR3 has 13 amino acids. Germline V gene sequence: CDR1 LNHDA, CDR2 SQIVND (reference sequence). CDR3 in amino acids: CASRGDRGYEAFF. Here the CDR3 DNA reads TGTGCCAGTAGGGGGGACAGGGGGTACGAAGCTTTCTTT.

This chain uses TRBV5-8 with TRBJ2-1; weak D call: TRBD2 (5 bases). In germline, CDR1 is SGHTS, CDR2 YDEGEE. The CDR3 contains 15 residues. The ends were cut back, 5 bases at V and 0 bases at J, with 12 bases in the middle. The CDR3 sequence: CASSRTPSSYNEQFF. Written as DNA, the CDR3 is TGTGCCAGCAGTCGGACTCCAAGCTCCTACAATGAGCAGTTCTTC.

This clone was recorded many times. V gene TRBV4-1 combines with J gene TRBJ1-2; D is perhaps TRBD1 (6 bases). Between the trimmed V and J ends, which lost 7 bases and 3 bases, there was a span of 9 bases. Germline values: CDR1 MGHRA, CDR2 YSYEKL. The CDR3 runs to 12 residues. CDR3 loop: CASKGGDYGYTF. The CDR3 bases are TGCGCCAGCAAGGGGGGGGACTATGGCTACACCTTC.

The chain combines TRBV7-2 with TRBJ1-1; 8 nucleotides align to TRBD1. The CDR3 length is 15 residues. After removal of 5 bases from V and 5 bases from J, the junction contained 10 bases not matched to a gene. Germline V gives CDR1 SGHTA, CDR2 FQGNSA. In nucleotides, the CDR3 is TGTGCCAGCAGCACTCTACAGGGGGATAATACTGAAGCTTTCTTT. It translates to CASSTLQGDNTEAFF. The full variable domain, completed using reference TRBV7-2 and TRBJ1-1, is GAGVSQSPSNKVTEKGKDVELRCDPISGHTALYWYRQSLGQGLEFLIYFQGNSAPDKSGLPSDRFSAERTGGSVSTLTIQRTQQEDSAVYLCASSTLQGDNTEAFFGQGTRLTVV.

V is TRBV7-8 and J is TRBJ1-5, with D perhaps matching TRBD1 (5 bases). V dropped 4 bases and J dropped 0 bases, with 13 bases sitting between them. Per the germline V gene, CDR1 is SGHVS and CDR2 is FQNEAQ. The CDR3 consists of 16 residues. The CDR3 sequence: CASSSRDVNSNQPQHF. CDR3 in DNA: TGTGCCAGCAGCTCGCGGGACGTTAATAGCAATCAGCCCCAGCATTTT.

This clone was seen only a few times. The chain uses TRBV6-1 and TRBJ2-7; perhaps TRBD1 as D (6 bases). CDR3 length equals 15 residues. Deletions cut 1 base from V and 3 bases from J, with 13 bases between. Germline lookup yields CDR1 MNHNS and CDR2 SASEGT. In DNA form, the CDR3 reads TGTGCCAGCAGTGAAGTTGGACAGACAATCTACGAGCAGTACTTC. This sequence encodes CASSEVGQTIYEQYF.

The chain's CDR3 is CASSPGVRSEAFF. The CDR3 coding sequence is TGTGCCAGCAGCCCGGGGGTCCGCAGTGAAGCTTTCTTT. The chain employs TRBV9 and TRBJ1-1; tentative D call: TRBD1 (5 bases). The CDR3 spans 13 residues. Between the trimmed V and J ends, which lost 4 bases and 7 bases, there was a span of 14 bases. CDR1 SGDLS and CDR2 YYNGEE come from the germline V gene.

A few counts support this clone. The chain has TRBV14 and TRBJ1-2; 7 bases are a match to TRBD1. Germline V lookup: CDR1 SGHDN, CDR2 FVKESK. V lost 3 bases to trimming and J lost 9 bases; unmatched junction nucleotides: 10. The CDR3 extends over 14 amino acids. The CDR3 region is CASSQGTEVSSYTF. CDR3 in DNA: TGTGCCAGCAGCCAGGGGACAGAGGTTAGCAGCTACACCTTC. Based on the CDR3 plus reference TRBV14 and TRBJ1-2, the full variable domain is EAGVTQFPSHSVIEKGQTVTLRCDPISGHDNLYWYRRVMGKEIKFLLHFVKESKQDESGMPNNRFLAERTGGTYSTLKVQPAELEDSGVYFCASSQGTEVSSYTFGSGTRLTVV.

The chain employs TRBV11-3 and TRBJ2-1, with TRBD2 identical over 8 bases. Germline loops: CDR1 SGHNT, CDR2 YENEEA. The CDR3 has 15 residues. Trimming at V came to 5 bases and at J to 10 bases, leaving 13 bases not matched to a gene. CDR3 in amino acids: CASSAHGGALGEQFF. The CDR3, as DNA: TGTGCCAGCAGCGCCCACGGGGGGGCATTGGGGGAGCAGTTCTTC. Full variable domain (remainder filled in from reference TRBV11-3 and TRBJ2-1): EAGVVQSPRYKIIEKKQPVAFWCNPISGHNTLYWYLQNLGQGPELLIRYENEEAVDDSQLPKDRFSAERLKGVDSTLKIQPAELGDSAVYLCASSAHGGALGEQFFGPGTRLTVL.

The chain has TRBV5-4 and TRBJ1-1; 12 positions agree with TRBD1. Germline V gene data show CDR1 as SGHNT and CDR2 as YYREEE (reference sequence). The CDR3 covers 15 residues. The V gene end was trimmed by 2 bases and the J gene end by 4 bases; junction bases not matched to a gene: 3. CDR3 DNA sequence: TGTGCCAGCAGCTTTGGGACAGGGGGCGTCACTGAAGCTTTCTTT. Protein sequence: CASSFGTGGVTEAFF. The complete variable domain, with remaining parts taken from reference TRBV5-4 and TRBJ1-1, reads ETGVTQSPTHLIKTRGQQVTLRCSSQSGHNTVSWYQQALGQGPQFIFQYYREEENGRGNFPPRFSGLQFPNYSSELNVNALELDDSALYLCASSFGTGGVTEAFFGQGTRLTVV.

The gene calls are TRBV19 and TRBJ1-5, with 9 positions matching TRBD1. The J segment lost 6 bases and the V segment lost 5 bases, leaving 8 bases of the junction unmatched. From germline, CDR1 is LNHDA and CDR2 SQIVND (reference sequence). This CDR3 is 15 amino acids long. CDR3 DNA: TGTGCCAGTAGTGCCCGGGACAGGGTGATTCAGCCCCAGCATTTT. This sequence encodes CASSARDRVIQPQHF.

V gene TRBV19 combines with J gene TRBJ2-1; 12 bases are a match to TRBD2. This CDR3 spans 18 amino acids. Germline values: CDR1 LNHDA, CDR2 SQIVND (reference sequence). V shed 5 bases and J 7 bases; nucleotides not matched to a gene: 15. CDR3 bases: TGTGCCAGTAGTCCTAGCGGGAGGGTCCCCCTCACCGGTAATGAGCAGTTCTTC. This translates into CASSPSGRVPLTGNEQFF.

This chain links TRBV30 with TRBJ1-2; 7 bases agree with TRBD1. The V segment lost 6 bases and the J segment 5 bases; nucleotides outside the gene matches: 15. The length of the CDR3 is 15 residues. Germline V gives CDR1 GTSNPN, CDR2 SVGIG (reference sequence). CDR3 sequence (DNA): TGTGCCTGCGGAGGGGGCAAAGGCTTGGAGTATGGCTACACCTTC. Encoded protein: CACGGGKGLEYGYTF. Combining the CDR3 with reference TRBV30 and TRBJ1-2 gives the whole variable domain SQTIHQWPATLVQPVGSPLSLECTVEGTSNPNLYWYRQAAGRGLQLLFYSVGIGQISSEVPQNLSASRPQDRQFILSSKKLLLSDSGFYLCACGGGKGLEYGYTFGSGTRLTVV.

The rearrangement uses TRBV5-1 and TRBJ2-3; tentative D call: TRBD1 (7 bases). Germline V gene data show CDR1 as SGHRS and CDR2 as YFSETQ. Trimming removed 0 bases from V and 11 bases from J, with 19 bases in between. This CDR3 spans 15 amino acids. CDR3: CASSLAGGTVSEQYF. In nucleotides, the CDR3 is TGCGCCAGCAGCTTGGCCGGCGGGACAGTTTCTGAGCAGTATTTT. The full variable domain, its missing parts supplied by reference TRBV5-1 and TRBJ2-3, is KAGVTQTPRYLIKTRGQQVTLSCSPISGHRSVSWYQQTPGQGLQFLFEYFSETQRNKGNFPGRFSGRQFSNSRSEMNVSTLELGDSALYLCASSLAGGTVSEQYFGPGTRLTVL.

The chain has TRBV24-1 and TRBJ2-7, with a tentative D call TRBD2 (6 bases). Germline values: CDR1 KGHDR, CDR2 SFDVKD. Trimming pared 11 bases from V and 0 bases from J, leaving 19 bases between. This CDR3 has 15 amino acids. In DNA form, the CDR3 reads TGTGCCAGTTTGATTTGGGGACTTAACTCCTACGAGCAGTACTTC. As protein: CASLIWGLNSYEQYF.